This T cell receptor (beta chain) was recovered during a study of tumor-infiltrating lymphocytes in oesophageal squamous cell carcinoma. Each CDR3 protein is one row after TCRdb ran MiXCR on the PCR reads. The table lists approximately 18,000 distinct CDR3 sequences, 35% to 45% of them singletons, with around a third in the top ten. Germline loops: CDR1 SGHVS, CDR2 FQNEAQ. The CDR3 loop spans 13 amino acids. The chain has TRBV7-8 and TRBJ2-1, with D uncertain. The DNA end is a closer match to TRBJ2-7, so the J assignment may be wrong. The sequencing input was normal esophageal tissue next to the tumor. The receptor's source is a female donor with esophageal squamous cell carcinoma. This CDR3 reads CASSRFGVYEQYF. CDR3 DNA: TGTGCCAGCAGCCGCTTTGGGGTTTACGAGCAGTACTTC.